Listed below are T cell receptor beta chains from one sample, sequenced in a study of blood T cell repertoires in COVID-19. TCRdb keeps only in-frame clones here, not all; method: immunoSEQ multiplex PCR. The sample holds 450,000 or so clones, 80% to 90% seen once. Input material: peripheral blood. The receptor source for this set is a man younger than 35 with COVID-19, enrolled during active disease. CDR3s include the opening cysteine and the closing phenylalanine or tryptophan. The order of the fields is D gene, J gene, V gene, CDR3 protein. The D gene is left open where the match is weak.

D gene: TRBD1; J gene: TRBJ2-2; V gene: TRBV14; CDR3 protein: CASSSPDRGLGGELFF
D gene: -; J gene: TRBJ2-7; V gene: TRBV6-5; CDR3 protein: CASSYPRGEQYF
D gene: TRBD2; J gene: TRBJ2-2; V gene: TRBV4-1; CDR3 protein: CASSSSGGSGGTGELFF
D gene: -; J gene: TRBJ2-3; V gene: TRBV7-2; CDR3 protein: CASSPQGAAGADTQYF
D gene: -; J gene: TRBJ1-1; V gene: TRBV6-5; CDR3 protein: CASSSWGGTEAFF
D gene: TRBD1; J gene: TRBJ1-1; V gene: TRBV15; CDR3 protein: CATSRVEGATEAFF
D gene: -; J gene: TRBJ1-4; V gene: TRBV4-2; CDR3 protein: CASSQRGAANEKLFF
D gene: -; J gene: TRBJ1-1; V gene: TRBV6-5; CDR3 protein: CASSPHKNTEAFF
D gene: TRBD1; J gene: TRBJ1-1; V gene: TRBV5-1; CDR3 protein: CASSPGLTGEIGNTEAFF
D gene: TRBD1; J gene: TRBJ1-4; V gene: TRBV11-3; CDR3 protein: CASSPGTGFRGDEKLFF
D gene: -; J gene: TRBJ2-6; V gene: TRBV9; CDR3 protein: CASSQGSGANVLTF
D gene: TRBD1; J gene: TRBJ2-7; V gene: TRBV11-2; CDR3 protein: CASSGIRDSVSYEQYF
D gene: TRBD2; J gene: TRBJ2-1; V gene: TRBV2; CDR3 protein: CASSELAGGLNFF
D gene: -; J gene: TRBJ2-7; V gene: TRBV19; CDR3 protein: CASSDTSSYEQYF
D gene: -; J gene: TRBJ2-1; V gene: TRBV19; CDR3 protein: CASSSAGARSEQFF
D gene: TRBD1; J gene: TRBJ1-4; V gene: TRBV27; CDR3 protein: CASSRTGVATNEKLFF
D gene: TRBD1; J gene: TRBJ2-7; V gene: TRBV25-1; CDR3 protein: CASSGRTGKIYEQYF
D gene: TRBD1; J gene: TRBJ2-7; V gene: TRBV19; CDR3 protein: CASSFRDRAYEQYF
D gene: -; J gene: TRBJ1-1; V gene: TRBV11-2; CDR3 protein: CASSFSVDAVDRMNTEAFF
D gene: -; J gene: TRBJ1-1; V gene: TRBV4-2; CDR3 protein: CASSQEASRVNTEAFF
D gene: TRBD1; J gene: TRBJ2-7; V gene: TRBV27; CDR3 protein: CASATGTGAYEQYF
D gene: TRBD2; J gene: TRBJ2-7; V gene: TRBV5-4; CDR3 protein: CASSSSAGGSYEQYF